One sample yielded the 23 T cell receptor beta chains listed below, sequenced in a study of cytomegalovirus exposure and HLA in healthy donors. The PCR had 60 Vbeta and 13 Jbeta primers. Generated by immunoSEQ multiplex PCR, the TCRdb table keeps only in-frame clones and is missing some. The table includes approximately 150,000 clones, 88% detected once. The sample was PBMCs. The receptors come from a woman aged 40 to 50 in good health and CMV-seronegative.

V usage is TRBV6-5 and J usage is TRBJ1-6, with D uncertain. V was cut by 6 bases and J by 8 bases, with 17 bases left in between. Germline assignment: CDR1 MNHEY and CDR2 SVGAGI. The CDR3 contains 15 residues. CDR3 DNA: TGTGCCAGCAGAACAGACGAGAGATTTGATTCACCCCTCCACTTT. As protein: CASRTDERFDSPLHF.

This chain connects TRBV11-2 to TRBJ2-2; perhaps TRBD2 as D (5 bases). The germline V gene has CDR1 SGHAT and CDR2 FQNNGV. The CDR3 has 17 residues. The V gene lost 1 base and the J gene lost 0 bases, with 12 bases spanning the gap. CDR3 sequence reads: CASSLVKFGANTGELFF. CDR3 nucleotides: TGTGCCAGCAGCTTAGTCAAGTTCGGGGCGAACACCGGGGAGCTGTTTTTT.

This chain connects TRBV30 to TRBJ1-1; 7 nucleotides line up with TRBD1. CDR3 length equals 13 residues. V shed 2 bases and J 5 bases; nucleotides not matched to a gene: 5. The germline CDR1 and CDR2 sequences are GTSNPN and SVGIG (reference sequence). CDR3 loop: CAWSLTGETEAFF. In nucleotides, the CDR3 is TGTGCCTGGAGTCTAACAGGGGAAACTGAAGCTTTCTTT.

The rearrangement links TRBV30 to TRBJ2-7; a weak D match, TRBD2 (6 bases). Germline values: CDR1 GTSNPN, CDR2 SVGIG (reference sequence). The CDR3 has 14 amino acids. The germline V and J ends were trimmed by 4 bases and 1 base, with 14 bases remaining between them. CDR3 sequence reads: CAWIRYGGSYEQYF. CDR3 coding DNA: TGTGCCTGGATCCGCTATGGGGGGTCCTACGAGCAGTACTTC.

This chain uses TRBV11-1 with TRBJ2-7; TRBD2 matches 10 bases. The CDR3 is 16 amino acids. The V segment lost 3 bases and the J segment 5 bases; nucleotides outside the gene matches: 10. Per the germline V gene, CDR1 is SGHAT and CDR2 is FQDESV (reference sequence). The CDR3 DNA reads TGTGCCAGCAGCTTGTCGACGGCTAGCGGGAGTCACGAGCAGTACTTC. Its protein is CASSLSTASGSHEQYF.

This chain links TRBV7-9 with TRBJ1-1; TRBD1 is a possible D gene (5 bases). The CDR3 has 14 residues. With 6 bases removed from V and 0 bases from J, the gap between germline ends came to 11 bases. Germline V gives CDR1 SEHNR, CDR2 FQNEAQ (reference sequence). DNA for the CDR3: TGTGCCAGCAGTCACAGGTCTATGAACACTGAAGCTTTCTTT. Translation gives CASSHRSMNTEAFF.

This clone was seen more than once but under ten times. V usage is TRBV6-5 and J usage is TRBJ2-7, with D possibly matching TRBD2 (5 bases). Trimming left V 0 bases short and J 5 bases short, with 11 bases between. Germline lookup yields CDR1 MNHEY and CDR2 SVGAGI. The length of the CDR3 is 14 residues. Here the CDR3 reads CASSYSRLADEQYF. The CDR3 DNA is TGTGCCAGCAGTTACTCTCGGCTAGCAGACGAGCAGTACTTC.

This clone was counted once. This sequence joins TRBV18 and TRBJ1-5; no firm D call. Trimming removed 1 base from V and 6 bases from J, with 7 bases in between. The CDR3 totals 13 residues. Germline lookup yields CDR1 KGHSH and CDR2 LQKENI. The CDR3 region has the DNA TGTGCCAGCTCACCACTTGAGAGTCAGCCCCAGCATTTT. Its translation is CASSPLESQPQHF.

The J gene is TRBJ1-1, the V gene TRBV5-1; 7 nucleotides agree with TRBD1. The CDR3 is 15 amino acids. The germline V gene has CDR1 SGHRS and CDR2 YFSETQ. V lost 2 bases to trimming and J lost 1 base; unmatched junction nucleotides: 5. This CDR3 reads CASSFDGTANTEAFF. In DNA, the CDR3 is TGCGCCAGCAGCTTTGATGGGACAGCGAACACTGAAGCTTTCTTT.

This CDR3 reads CASSFAERVEAFF. CDR3 coding DNA: TGTGCCAGCAGTTTTGCAGAGAGGGTAGAAGCTTTCTTT. The chain carries TRBV2 and TRBJ1-1; D ambiguous. The germline gives CDR1 SNHLY, CDR2 FYNNEI. V lost 5 bases to trimming and J lost 8 bases, with 15 bases between them. This CDR3 spans 13 amino acids.

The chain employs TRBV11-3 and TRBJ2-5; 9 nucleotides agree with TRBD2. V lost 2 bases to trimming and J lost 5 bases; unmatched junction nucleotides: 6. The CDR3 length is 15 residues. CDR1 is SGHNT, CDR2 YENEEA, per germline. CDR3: CASSLRGSGSETQYF. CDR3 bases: TGTGCCAGCAGCTTAAGGGGTAGCGGGAGTGAGACCCAGTACTTC.

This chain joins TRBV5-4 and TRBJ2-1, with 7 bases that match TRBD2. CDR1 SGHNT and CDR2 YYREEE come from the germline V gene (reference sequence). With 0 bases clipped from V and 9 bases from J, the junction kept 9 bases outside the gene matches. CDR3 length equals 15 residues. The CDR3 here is CASSLGLAGEGEQFF. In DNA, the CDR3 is TGTGCCAGCAGCTTGGGGCTAGCTGGGGAGGGTGAGCAGTTCTTC.

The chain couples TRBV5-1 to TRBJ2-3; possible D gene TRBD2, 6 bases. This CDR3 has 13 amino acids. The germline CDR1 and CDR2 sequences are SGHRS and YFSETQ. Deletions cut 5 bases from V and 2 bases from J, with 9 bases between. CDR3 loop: CASRGLHTDTQYF. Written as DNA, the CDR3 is TGCGCCAGCAGAGGACTACACACAGATACGCAGTATTTT.

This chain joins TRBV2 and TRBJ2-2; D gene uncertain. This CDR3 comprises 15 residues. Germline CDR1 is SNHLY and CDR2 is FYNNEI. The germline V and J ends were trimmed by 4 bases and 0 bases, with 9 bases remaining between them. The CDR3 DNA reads TGTGCCAGCAGTGTCGTCAGGTCGAACACCGGGGAGCTGTTTTTT. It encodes CASSVVRSNTGELFF.

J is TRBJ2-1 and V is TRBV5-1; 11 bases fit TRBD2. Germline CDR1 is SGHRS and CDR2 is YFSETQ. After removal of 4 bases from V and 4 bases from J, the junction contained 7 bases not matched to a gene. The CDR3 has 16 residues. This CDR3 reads CASSPLAGGSYNEQFF. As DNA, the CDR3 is TGCGCCAGCAGCCCTCTAGCGGGAGGATCATACAATGAGCAGTTCTTC.

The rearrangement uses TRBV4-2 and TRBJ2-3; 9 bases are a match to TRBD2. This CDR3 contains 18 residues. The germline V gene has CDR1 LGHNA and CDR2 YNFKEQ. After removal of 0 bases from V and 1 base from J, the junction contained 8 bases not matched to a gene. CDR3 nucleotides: TGTGCCAGCAGCCAAGATTCGGGGGGCGGGGGGGGCACAGATACGCAGTATTTT. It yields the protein CASSQDSGGGGGTDTQYF.

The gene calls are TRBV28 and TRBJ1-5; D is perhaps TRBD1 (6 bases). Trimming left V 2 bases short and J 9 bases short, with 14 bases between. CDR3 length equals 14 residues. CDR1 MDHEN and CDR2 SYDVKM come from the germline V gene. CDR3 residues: CASSLGQLGLPQHF. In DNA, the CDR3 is TGTGCCAGCAGTTTAGGACAGCTCGGTCTGCCCCAGCATTTT.

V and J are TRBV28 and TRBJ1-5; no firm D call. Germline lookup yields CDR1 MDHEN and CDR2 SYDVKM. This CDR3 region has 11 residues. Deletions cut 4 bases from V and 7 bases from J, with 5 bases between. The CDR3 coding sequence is TGTGCCAGCAGTTCTGGCCAGCCCCAGCATTTT. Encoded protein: CASSSGQPQHF.

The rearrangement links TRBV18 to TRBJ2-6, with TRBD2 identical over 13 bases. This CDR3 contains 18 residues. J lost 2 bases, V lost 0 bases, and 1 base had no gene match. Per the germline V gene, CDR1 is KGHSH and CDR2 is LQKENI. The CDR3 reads CASSPPGLAGTGANVLTF. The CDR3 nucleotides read TGTGCCAGCTCACCACCGGGACTAGCGGGAACTGGGGCCAACGTCCTGACTTTC. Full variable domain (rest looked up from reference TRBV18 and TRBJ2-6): NAGVMQNPRHLVRRRGQEARLRCSPMKGHSHVYWYRQLPEEGLKFMVYLQKENIIDESGMPKERFSAEFPKEGPSILRIQQVVRGDSAAYFCASSPPGLAGTGANVLTFGAGSRLTVL.

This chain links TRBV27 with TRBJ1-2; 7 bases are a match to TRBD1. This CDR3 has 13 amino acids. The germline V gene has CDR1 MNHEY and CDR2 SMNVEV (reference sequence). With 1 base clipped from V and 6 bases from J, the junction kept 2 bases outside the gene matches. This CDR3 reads CASSLFGQDGYTF. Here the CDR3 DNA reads TGTGCCAGCAGTTTATTCGGACAGGATGGCTACACCTTC.

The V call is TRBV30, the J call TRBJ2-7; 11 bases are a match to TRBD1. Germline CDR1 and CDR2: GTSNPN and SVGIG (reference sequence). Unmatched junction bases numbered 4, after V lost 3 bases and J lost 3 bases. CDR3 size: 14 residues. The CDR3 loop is CAWSRGTGGYEQYF. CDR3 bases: TGTGCCTGGAGCAGAGGGACAGGGGGCTACGAGCAGTACTTC.

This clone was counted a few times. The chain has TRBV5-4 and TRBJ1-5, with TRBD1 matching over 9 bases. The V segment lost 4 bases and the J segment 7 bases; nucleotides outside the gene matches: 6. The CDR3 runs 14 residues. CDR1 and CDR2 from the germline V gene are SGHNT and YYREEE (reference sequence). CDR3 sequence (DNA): TGTGCCAGCAGCCCCGGGACAGGGCCCCAGCCCCAGCATTTT. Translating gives CASSPGTGPQPQHF.

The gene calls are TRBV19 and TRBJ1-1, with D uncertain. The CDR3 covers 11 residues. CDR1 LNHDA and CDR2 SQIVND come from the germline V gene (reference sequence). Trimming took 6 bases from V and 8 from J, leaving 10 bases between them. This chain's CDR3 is CASRWPSEAFF. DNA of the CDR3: TGTGCCAGTAGGTGGCCTTCAGAAGCTTTCTTT.